These T cell receptor beta chains were read from a single sample in a study of cytomegalovirus exposure and HLA in healthy donors. The repertoire was sequenced with immunoSEQ multiplex PCR; TCRdb's copy has only in-frame clones and lacks some. In the table there are about 160,000 clones, around 90% of which are singletons. Sequencing input: PBMCs. The receptors derive from a woman aged 25 to 39 in good health and CMV-seronegative. Both conserved end residues are part of each CDR3. Fields, in order: V gene, CDR3 length, J gene, clone size, D gene, CDR3 DNA, CDR3 protein. The D gene is left open where the match is weak. A clone size is listed for some rows: how often the clone was seen (once, few, many), or a class if it is expanded.

TRBV30	14	TRBJ2-2	NA	TRBD1	TGTGCCTGGAGGACAGGGGGGAACACCGGGGAGCTGTTTTTT	CAWRTGGNTGELFF
TRBV28	14	TRBJ2-7	NA	TRBD1	TGTGCCAGCAGTGGACAGGGCCGATCTTACGGGCAGTACTTC	CASSGQGRSYGQYF
TRBV9	16	TRBJ2-7	NA	TRBD2	TGTGCCAGCAGCCGGGGACTAGCGGGGGCGTCCTACGAGCAGTACTTC	CASSRGLAGASYEQYF
TRBV6-1	15	TRBJ2-7	NA	TRBD1	TGTGCCAGCAGAGTGGGGACAGGTCGAACCTACGAGCAGTACTTC	CASRVGTGRTYEQYF
TRBV9	14	TRBJ2-7	NA	NA	TGTGCCAGCAGCGTAGCAGGGCGCTCCTACGAGCAGTACTTC	CASSVAGRSYEQYF
TRBV7-2	16	TRBJ1-1	NA	TRBD1	TGTGCCAGCAGCTTTTGGCGGGACAGGGTCTTCCCTGAAGCTTTCTTT	CASSFWRDRVFPEAFF
TRBV5-4	14	TRBJ1-5	NA	NA	TGTGCCAGCAGTCGGGACAACAGCAATCAGCCCCAGCATTTT	CASSRDNSNQPQHF
TRBV30	14	TRBJ2-1	NA	TRBD1	TGTGCCTGGAGTGTGGGACAGGGGTCGGCTGAGCAGTTCTTC	CAWSVGQGSAEQFF
TRBV6-5	16	TRBJ1-3	NA	TRBD1	TGTGCCAGCAGTTCCGGGACAGGGGGCCTTGGAAACACCATATATTTT	CASSSGTGGLGNTIYF
TRBV29-1	13	TRBJ1-1	NA	NA	TGCAGCGTTGAGGGCCGCATGAACACTGAAGCTTTCTTT	CSVEGRMNTEAFF
TRBV29-1	18	TRBJ2-1	NA	TRBD2	TGCAGCGTTGAAGGACTAGCGGGAGAGGGGCGAAACTACAATGAGCAGTTCTTC	CSVEGLAGEGRNYNEQFF
TRBV7-8	15	TRBJ1-1	NA	TRBD1	TGTGCCAGCAGCCTAAAGACAGGGGGGGAACCTGAAGCTTTCTTT	CASSLKTGGEPEAFF
TRBV4-1	17	TRBJ2-3	NA	NA	TGCGCCAGCAGCCAAGGAAGAGGAGAAGGCCGCACAGATACGCAGTATTTT	CASSQGRGEGRTDTQYF
TRBV29-1	14	TRBJ2-7	NA	NA	TGCAGCGTCGTCACCCCACAGAGTACCTACGAGCAGTACTTC	CSVVTPQSTYEQYF
TRBV6-1	13	TRBJ2-7	once	TRBD2	TGTGCCAGCGGGGCTAGCGGGGCCTACGAGCAGTACTTC	CASGASGAYEQYF
TRBV5-4	17	TRBJ2-7	NA	NA	TGTGCCAGCAGCAATGAGGCCCCGGGGGTTAGTTCCTACGAGCAGTACTTC	CASSNEAPGVSSYEQYF
TRBV6-6	15	TRBJ2-2	once	NA	TGTGCCAGCACCTCGAGGGGGGGGAACACCGGGGAGCTGTTTTTT	CASTSRGGNTGELFF
TRBV5-1	17	TRBJ2-2	NA	TRBD2	TGCGCCAGCAACAACGTCCCGGGACTAGCGGGAGTCGGGGAGCTGTTTTTT	CASNNVPGLAGVGELFF
TRBV4-1	16	TRBJ2-3	NA	TRBD2	TGCGCCAGCAGCCAACCTCTAGCGGGAGGACCAGATACGCAGTATTTT	CASSQPLAGGPDTQYF
TRBV28	11	TRBJ1-5	NA	NA	TGTGCCAGCAGGCAGGGACTTGCCCAGCATTTT	CASRQGLAQHF
TRBV29-1	10	TRBJ2-7	few	NA	TGCAGCGTGTACTCCTACGAGCAGTACTTC	CSVYSYEQYF
TRBV5-8	13	TRBJ2-7	once	NA	TGTGCCAGCAGCTATGCGAGCTCCTACGAGCAGTACTTC	CASSYASSYEQYF
TRBV27	11	TRBJ2-3	NA	NA	TGTGCCACCCACCGGGGGGATACGCAGTATTTT	CATHRGDTQYF
TRBV27	15	TRBJ2-7	NA	NA	TGTGCCAGCAGTTTACAGGCGGGTGGCTCCTACGAGCAGTACTTC	CASSLQAGGSYEQYF
TRBV14	17	TRBJ2-5	NA	TRBD2	TGTGCCAGCAGCCAAGTGTGGGCTAGCGGGGCTCAAGAGACCCAGTACTTC	CASSQVWASGAQETQYF
TRBV21-1	18	TRBJ2-1	NA	NA	TGTGCCAGCAGCAAAGACCTCAGCGGGAGGGCCGGGGACAATGAGCAGTTCTTC	CASSKDLSGRAGDNEQFF
TRBV19	15	TRBJ1-1	NA	NA	TGTGCCAGTAGTATAGGGCCCCGCGGGCAGCTTGAAGCTTTCTTT	CASSIGPRGQLEAFF
TRBV28	14	TRBJ2-7	NA	NA	TGTGCCAGCAGTTTAAAGCCGGGAACGAACGAGCAGTACTTC	CASSLKPGTNEQYF
TRBV9	14	TRBJ1-2	NA	NA	TGTGCCAGCAGCGTAGAAGATGGCAACTATGGCTACACCTTC	CASSVEDGNYGYTF
TRBV6-5	12	TRBJ2-4	NA	TRBD1	TGTGCCAGCAGTAAGACCGGGACAGGGCAGTACTTC	CASSKTGTGQYF
TRBV18	18	TRBJ2-3	NA	NA	TGTGCCAGCTCACCACCTAGCGGAAGCTCCCCGTACACAGATACGCAGTATTTT	CASSPPSGSSPYTDTQYF
TRBV5-6	14	TRBJ2-1	NA	TRBD2	TGTGCCAGCAGCCCGGGACTAGGGGGCAATGAGCAGTTCTTC	CASSPGLGGNEQFF
TRBV7-8	15	TRBJ1-3	NA	NA	TGTGCCAGCAGCGCTCGGACAGCAAAAGGAAACACCATATATTTT	CASSARTAKGNTIYF
TRBV7-2	12	TRBJ1-5	NA	NA	TGTGCCAGCAGCCCCCTCAATCAGCCCCAGCATTTT	CASSPLNQPQHF
TRBV7-2	17	TRBJ2-1	NA	TRBD2	TGTGCCAGCAGCTTAGCGCGACTAGCGGGCCTCTACAATGAGCAGTTCTTC	CASSLARLAGLYNEQFF
TRBV5-1	16	TRBJ1-2	few	NA	TGCGCCAGCAGCCCCACCCAACCGACAGGCCACTATGGCTACACCTTC	CASSPTQPTGHYGYTF
TRBV1	15	TRBJ2-1	few	NA	TGCACCAGCAGCTCGGGACTACCCTCGTACAATGAGCAGTTCTTC	CTSSSGLPSYNEQFF
TRBV18	16	TRBJ1-4	NA	NA	TGTGCCAGCTCACCACCGGGATCTGCGAGGGGGGAAAAACTGTTTTTT	CASSPPGSARGEKLFF
TRBV10-3	14	TRBJ2-1	NA	TRBD2	TGTGCCATCAGATCAGCGGGAGGGGACAATGAGCAGTTCTTC	CAIRSAGGDNEQFF
TRBV2	14	TRBJ1-1	NA	NA	TGTGCCAGCAGTGACTTCCAGGGGAACACTGAAGCTTTCTTT	CASSDFQGNTEAFF
TRBV27	13	TRBJ1-1	NA	NA	TGTGCCAGCAGTTTCGGCAGGGCCACTGAAGCTTTCTTT	CASSFGRATEAFF
TRBV2	12	TRBJ1-2	NA	NA	TGTGCCAGCGAACAGGGAGACTATGGCTACACCTTC	CASEQGDYGYTF
TRBV29-1	11	TRBJ2-5	NA	NA	TGCAGCGGGCAAACCTCCACGAGGCAGTACTTC	CSGQTSTRQYF
TRBV5-1	16	TRBJ1-1	NA	TRBD1	TGCGCCAGCAGCTTGCTGGTTGGCGGACGGGGACAGGAAGCTTTCTTT	CASSLLVGGRGQEAFF
TRBV5-1	18	TRBJ2-6	NA	NA	TGCGCCAGCAGCTTGGCCGGCAGGGTTCTGGGTGGGGCCAACGTCCTGACTTTC	CASSLAGRVLGGANVLTF
TRBV19	18	TRBJ2-2	few	NA	TGTGCCAGTAGTATGAGCCCAGGGATTTTCGCGAACACCGGGGAGCTGTTTTTT	CASSMSPGIFANTGELFF